The 19 T cell receptor beta chains below all came from one sample that was sequenced in a study of T cells in Graves' hyperthyroidism and ophthalmopathy. Researchers amplified the TCR beta CDR3 regions from RNA transcripts. TCR CDR3 regions were first amplified by RT-PCR with HTBI primers. TCRdb reprocessed the multiplex PCR reads with MiXCR, giving one entry per CDR3 protein. The sample lists hundreds of thousands of distinct CDR3 sequences; 13% to 15% were seen once. The sequencing input was blood. All receptors derive from a woman aged 45-65 years with Graves' ophthalmopathy.

This clonotype came up a few times. V gene TRBV19 combines with J gene TRBJ2-1; D unresolved. This CDR3 region has 15 residues. Germline V gene data show CDR1 as LNHDA and CDR2 as SQIVND (reference sequence). Trimming stripped 7 bases from V and 7 bases from J, with 20 bases between. In DNA form, the CDR3 reads TGTGCCAGTAACCCATCTCGTGGGCTTTGGAATGAGCAGTTCTTC. This codes for CASNPSRGLWNEQFF.

This clonotype appeared many times. The V and J genes are TRBV7-8 and TRBJ2-3; the match to TRBD2 covers 8 bases. Germline-derived CDR1 and CDR2 are SGHVS and FQNEAQ. With V trimmed by 0 bases and J by 2 bases, 4 bases remained unmatched. CDR3 length: 16 amino acids. Written as DNA, the CDR3 is TGTGCCAGCAGCTTAGCTTTAGCGGGGACCACAGATACGCAGTATTTT. Translated, it gives CASSLALAGTTDTQYF.

This clonotype was recorded many times. V gene TRBV6-1 combines with J gene TRBJ1-2; 9 nucleotides line up with TRBD1. This CDR3 region has 20 residues. With 5 bases clipped from V and 4 bases from J, the junction kept 23 bases outside the gene matches. The germline V gene has CDR1 MNHNS and CDR2 SASEGT. CDR3 in DNA: TGTGCCAGCAGTCCCGCCAGTACCGGGACAGGGTACTATTCCCGCTATGGCTACACCTTC. Encoded protein: CASSPASTGTGYYSRYGYTF.

The rearrangement uses TRBV6-1 and TRBJ2-3, with a weak D call TRBD2 (5 bases). Germline lookup yields CDR1 MNHNS and CDR2 SASEGT. V was cut by 5 bases and J by 2 bases, with 11 bases left in between. This CDR3 is built from 14 residues. The DNA of the CDR3 is TGTGCCAGCAGTCCCGGACTGACCACAGATACGCAGTATTTT. Its translation: CASSPGLTTDTQYF.

This clonotype was seen ten or more times. V and J are TRBV20-1 and TRBJ1-4, with 7 bases fitting TRBD1. V shed 3 bases and J 5 bases; nucleotides not matched to a gene: 6. This CDR3 is 14 amino acids long. Germline V CDR1 and CDR2: DFQATT, SNEGSKA (reference sequence). CDR3 sequence: CSASGGGGNEKLFF. Written as DNA, the CDR3 is TGCAGTGCTAGTGGTGGAGGGGGCAATGAAAAACTGTTTTTT.

This clonotype was seen a handful of times. The chain combines TRBV19 with TRBJ2-2; TRBD1 matches 9 bases. The J segment lost 1 base and the V segment lost 9 bases, leaving 3 bases of the junction unmatched. This CDR3 contains 14 residues. Germline V gives CDR1 LNHDA, CDR2 SQIVND (reference sequence). This CDR3 is CASTGGLNTGELFF. For the CDR3, the DNA is TGTGCCAGCACAGGGGGCCTGAACACCGGGGAGCTGTTTTTT.

There are a few counts of this clonotype. Just one base apart from a much larger clone, this may be a read error. This sequence joins TRBV6-2 or TRBV6-3 and TRBJ2-7, with TRBD1 matching over 9 bases. Germline assignment: CDR1 MNHEY and CDR2 SVGEGT. This CDR3 is 16 amino acids long. The junction had 11 bases not matched to a gene; V was cut back by 4 bases and J by 4 bases. The CDR3 sequence: CASSCSWTGERYEQYF. Written as DNA, the CDR3 is TGTGCCAGCAGTTGCTCGTGGACAGGGGAACGGTACGAGCAGTACTTC.

This clonotype has a count of ten or more. The chain carries TRBV2 and TRBJ1-4; D ambiguous. In germline, CDR1 is SNHLY, CDR2 FYNNEI. V was shortened by 5 bases and J by 7 bases, with 11 bases between the two germline ends. This CDR3 comprises 13 residues. In nucleotides, the CDR3 is TGTGCCAGCAGTCGGGAAGGCCTTGAAAAACTGTTTTTT. Protein sequence: CASSREGLEKLFF.

Details on this clonotype: One junction end does not reproduce the germline sequence, and a read error may be involved. The chain recombines TRBV9 with TRBJ2-1, with 9 bases identical to TRBD2. This CDR3 has 17 amino acids. Germline V gene data show CDR1 as SGDLS and CDR2 as YYNGEE. CDR3 in DNA: TGTGCCAGCAGAGTAGATATGGCTAGCGGGATAATTATTGAGCAGTTCTTC. Residues: CASRVDMASGIIIEQFF.

The table lists this clonotype with many counts. The V and J genes are TRBV7-2 and TRBJ1-1, with D possibly being TRBD1 (5 bases). CDR3 size: 16 residues. V was cut by 2 bases and J by 1 base, with 14 bases left in between. Germline assignment: CDR1 SGHTA and CDR2 FQGNSA. The CDR3 nucleotides read TGTGCCAGCAGCTTATCCCCCAGTGGGGGGAACACTGAAGCTTTCTTT. Translation gives CASSLSPSGGNTEAFF.

V and J are TRBV20-1 and TRBJ2-4, with unresolved D. The V end lost 5 bases, the J end lost 0 bases, and 8 bases lay between the germline ends. The CDR3 is 13 amino acids. Looked up from germline, CDR1 is DFQATT and CDR2 is SNEGSKA (reference sequence). CDR3 sequence (DNA): TGCAGTGCTCCTGTCATAGCCAAAAACATTCAGTACTTC. Protein product: CSAPVIAKNIQYF.

In this sample, this clonotype turned up many times. V and J are TRBV20-1 and TRBJ2-3, with 10 bases matching TRBD1. The CDR3 contains 15 residues. The V gene's germline CDR1 is DFQATT and CDR2 SNEGSKA (reference sequence). V lost 3 bases and J lost 3; bases outside the gene matches: 6. Written as DNA, the CDR3 is TGCAGTGCTAGGGGGGACAGGGGCGGAACAGATACGCAGTATTTT. It translates to CSARGDRGGTDTQYF.

This clonotype was observed a single time. This may be a read error: a much more frequent sequence differs by one nucleotide. CDR3 amino acids: CASSLIAGVTKYF. The DNA of the CDR3 is TGTGCCAGCAGTTTAATAGCGGGAGTCACGAAGTATTTT. This chain joins TRBV12-3 or TRBV12-4 and TRBJ2-3, with 9 bases fitting TRBD2. The J segment lost 13 bases and the V segment lost 2 bases, leaving 7 bases of the junction unmatched. This CDR3 contains 13 residues.

The rearrangement joins TRBV20-1 to TRBJ2-2; 9 bases map to TRBD2. The CDR3 consists of 15 residues. V lost 4 bases and J lost 5; bases outside the gene matches: 8. Germline values: CDR1 DFQATT, CDR2 SNEGSKA (reference sequence). Here the CDR3 reads CSANTLAGPTGELFF. The CDR3 region has the DNA TGCAGTGCTAATACACTAGCGGGTCCGACCGGGGAGCTGTTTTTT.

The rearrangement joins TRBV19 to TRBJ2-7; 7 nucleotides agree with TRBD2. This CDR3 is built from 15 residues. Germline CDR1 LNHDA, CDR2 SQIVND (reference sequence). V was pared by 7 bases and J by 3 bases, with 12 bases of the junction left unmatched. CDR3 region: CASTAYGEGNYEQYF. CDR3 DNA: TGTGCCAGTACCGCGTATGGGGAGGGGAACTACGAGCAGTACTTC.

This clonotype was observed many times. The chain recombines TRBV3-1 with TRBJ2-7; 9 bases line up with TRBD1. The V gene end was trimmed by 4 bases and the J gene end by 2 bases; junction bases not matched to a gene: 6. The CDR3 runs to 15 residues. Germline loops: CDR1 LGHDT, CDR2 YNNKEL (reference sequence). DNA of the CDR3: TGTGCCAGCAGCCGCCCGGGACAGGGAACCTACGAGCAGTACTTC. Protein: CASSRPGQGTYEQYF.

This clonotype turned up a few times. The chain recombines TRBV7-3 with TRBJ2-3; 9 nucleotides line up with TRBD2. Germline trimming cut 5 bases from V and 2 bases from J; bases unmatched to any gene: 8. This CDR3 spans 16 amino acids. CDR1 is SGHTA, CDR2 FQGTGA, per germline. The CDR3 coding sequence is TGTGCCAGCAGCCCATGGACTAGCGTGGTCACAGATACGCAGTATTTT. Its protein product is CASSPWTSVVTDTQYF.

This clonotype was detected only a few times. This chain links TRBV20-1 with TRBJ2-1, with 8 bases fitting TRBD2. Germline CDR1 and CDR2: DFQATT and SNEGSKA (reference sequence). The V gene end was trimmed by 5 bases and the J gene end by 4 bases; junction bases not matched to a gene: 13. This CDR3 contains 16 residues. DNA of the CDR3: TGCAGTGCTCCCCAGCCCTGGACTAGCCTTTACAATGAGCAGTTCTTC. It translates to CSAPQPWTSLYNEQFF.

This clonotype was seen repeatedly, ten times or more. The chain recombines TRBV20-1 with TRBJ2-5; maybe TRBD2 (5 bases). The V gene's germline CDR1 is DFQATT and CDR2 SNEGSKA (reference sequence). The CDR3 loop spans 13 amino acids. Trimming took off 6 bases at V and 4 bases at J, with 15 bases between the two ends. Here the CDR3 reads CSAFLVEGETQYF. In nucleotides, the CDR3 is TGCAGTGCCTTCCTAGTAGAGGGAGAGACCCAGTACTTC.